This T cell receptor (beta chain) is from a study of cytomegalovirus exposure and HLA in healthy donors. A single count supports this clone. The sample holds other DNA sequences that translate to the same CDR3. 60 Vbeta and 13 Jbeta primers were used in PCR. Clones were read by immunoSEQ multiplex PCR, and TCRdb kept only the in-frame ones, dropping some. The sample lists 170,000 or so clones, around three quarters seen once, with roughly 5% in the top ten. Germline lookup yields CDR1 SNHLY and CDR2 FYNNEI. V was clipped by 1 base and J by 7 bases, with 5 bases between them. The CDR3 covers 12 residues.

This TCR was sampled from a man aged 40-55 years in good health and CMV-seronegative. V gene TRBV2 combines with J gene TRBJ2-1; a weak D match, TRBD2 (5 bases). Sample: PBMCs. CDR3 nucleotide sequence: TGTGCCAGCAGTGAAGGAGGGAATGAGCAGTTCTTC. Encoded protein: CASSEGGNEQFF.